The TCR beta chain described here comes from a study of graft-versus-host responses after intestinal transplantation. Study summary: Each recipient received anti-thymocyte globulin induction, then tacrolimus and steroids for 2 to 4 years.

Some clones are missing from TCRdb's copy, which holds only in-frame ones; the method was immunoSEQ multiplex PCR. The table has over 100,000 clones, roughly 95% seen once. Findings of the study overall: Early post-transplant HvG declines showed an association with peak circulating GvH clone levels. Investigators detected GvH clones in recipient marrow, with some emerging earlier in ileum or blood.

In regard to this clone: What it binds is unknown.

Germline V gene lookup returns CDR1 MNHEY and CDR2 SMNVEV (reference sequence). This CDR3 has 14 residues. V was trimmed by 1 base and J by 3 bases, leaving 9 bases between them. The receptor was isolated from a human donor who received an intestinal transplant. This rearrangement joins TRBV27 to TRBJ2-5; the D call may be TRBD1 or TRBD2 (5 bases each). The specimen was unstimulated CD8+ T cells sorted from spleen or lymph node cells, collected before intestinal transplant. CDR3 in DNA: TGTGCCAGCAGTTTATGGGGGAGTAAAGAGACCCAGTACTTC. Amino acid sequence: CASSLWGSKETQYF.